Listed below are T cell receptor beta chains from one sample, sequenced in a study of beta chain bispecific antibodies for T cell cancers. TCRdb analysed the 5' RACE reads with MiXCR anew, one entry per CDR3 protein. The sample has some 21,000 distinct CDR3 sequences; roughly 3% are singletons. Antigens for these TCRs are unknown. Sequences were obtained from healthy donor T cells cultured with leukemia cells. Receptor source: a human donor in good health. Some clones in this sample may be carry-over from other donors' samples. The CDR3 runs from the conserved cysteine through the conserved F or W. The order of the fields is clone size, J gene, D gene, V gene, CDR3 protein, CDR3 DNA. D genes are given only for firm matches. Clone size is given as once, few or many counts, or a class when the clone is expanded.

abundance: few; j_gene: TRBJ2-1; d_gene: TRBD1; v_gene: TRBV19; CDR3aa: CASSTGQGYYNEQFF; CDR3nt: TGTGCCAGTAGCACGGGACAGGGGTACTACAATGAGCAGTTCTTC
abundance: many; j_gene: TRBJ2-3; d_gene: TRBD2; v_gene: TRBV7-9; CDR3aa: CASGQTSESDTQYF; CDR3nt: TGTGCCAGCGGCCAGACTAGCGAGTCGGATACGCAGTATTTT
abundance: many; j_gene: TRBJ1-5; d_gene: .; v_gene: TRBV3-1; CDR3aa: CASSFQGYGQPQHF; CDR3nt: TGTGCCAGCAGCTTTCAGGGATACGGGCAGCCCCAGCATTTT
abundance: few; j_gene: TRBJ2-7; d_gene: .; v_gene: TRBV27; CDR3aa: CASGTYGKEEQYF; CDR3nt: TGTGCCAGCGGAACATACGGTAAAGAAGAGCAGTACTTC
abundance: many; j_gene: TRBJ2-3; d_gene: .; v_gene: TRBV3-1; CDR3aa: CASSPNIEWSDTQYF; CDR3nt: TGTGCCAGCAGCCCAAACATAGAATGGTCGGATACGCAGTATTTT
abundance: many; j_gene: TRBJ2-7; d_gene: .; v_gene: TRBV5-4; CDR3aa: CASSLWGAQYEQYF; CDR3nt: TGTGCCAGCAGCTTGTGGGGGGCGCAGTACGAGCAGTACTTC
abundance: few; j_gene: TRBJ2-7; d_gene: .; v_gene: TRBV6-6; CDR3aa: CASSYSTSSSYEQYF; CDR3nt: TGTGCCAGCAGTTACTCGACCTCCAGCTCCTACGAGCAGTACTTC
abundance: many; j_gene: TRBJ2-2; d_gene: .; v_gene: TRBV14; CDR3aa: CASSHRAGELFF; CDR3nt: TGTGCCAGCAGCCACAGGGCCGGGGAGCTGTTTTTT
abundance: many; j_gene: TRBJ2-7; d_gene: .; v_gene: TRBV5-5; CDR3aa: CASSLRSQGSYEQYF; CDR3nt: TGTGCCAGCAGCTTGAGGTCCCAGGGATCCTACGAGCAGTACTTC
abundance: many; j_gene: TRBJ1-2; d_gene: .; v_gene: TRBV25-1; CDR3aa: CASEGNSPPNYGYTF; CDR3nt: TGTGCCAGCGAAGGGAATTCCCCACCTAACTATGGCTACACCTTC